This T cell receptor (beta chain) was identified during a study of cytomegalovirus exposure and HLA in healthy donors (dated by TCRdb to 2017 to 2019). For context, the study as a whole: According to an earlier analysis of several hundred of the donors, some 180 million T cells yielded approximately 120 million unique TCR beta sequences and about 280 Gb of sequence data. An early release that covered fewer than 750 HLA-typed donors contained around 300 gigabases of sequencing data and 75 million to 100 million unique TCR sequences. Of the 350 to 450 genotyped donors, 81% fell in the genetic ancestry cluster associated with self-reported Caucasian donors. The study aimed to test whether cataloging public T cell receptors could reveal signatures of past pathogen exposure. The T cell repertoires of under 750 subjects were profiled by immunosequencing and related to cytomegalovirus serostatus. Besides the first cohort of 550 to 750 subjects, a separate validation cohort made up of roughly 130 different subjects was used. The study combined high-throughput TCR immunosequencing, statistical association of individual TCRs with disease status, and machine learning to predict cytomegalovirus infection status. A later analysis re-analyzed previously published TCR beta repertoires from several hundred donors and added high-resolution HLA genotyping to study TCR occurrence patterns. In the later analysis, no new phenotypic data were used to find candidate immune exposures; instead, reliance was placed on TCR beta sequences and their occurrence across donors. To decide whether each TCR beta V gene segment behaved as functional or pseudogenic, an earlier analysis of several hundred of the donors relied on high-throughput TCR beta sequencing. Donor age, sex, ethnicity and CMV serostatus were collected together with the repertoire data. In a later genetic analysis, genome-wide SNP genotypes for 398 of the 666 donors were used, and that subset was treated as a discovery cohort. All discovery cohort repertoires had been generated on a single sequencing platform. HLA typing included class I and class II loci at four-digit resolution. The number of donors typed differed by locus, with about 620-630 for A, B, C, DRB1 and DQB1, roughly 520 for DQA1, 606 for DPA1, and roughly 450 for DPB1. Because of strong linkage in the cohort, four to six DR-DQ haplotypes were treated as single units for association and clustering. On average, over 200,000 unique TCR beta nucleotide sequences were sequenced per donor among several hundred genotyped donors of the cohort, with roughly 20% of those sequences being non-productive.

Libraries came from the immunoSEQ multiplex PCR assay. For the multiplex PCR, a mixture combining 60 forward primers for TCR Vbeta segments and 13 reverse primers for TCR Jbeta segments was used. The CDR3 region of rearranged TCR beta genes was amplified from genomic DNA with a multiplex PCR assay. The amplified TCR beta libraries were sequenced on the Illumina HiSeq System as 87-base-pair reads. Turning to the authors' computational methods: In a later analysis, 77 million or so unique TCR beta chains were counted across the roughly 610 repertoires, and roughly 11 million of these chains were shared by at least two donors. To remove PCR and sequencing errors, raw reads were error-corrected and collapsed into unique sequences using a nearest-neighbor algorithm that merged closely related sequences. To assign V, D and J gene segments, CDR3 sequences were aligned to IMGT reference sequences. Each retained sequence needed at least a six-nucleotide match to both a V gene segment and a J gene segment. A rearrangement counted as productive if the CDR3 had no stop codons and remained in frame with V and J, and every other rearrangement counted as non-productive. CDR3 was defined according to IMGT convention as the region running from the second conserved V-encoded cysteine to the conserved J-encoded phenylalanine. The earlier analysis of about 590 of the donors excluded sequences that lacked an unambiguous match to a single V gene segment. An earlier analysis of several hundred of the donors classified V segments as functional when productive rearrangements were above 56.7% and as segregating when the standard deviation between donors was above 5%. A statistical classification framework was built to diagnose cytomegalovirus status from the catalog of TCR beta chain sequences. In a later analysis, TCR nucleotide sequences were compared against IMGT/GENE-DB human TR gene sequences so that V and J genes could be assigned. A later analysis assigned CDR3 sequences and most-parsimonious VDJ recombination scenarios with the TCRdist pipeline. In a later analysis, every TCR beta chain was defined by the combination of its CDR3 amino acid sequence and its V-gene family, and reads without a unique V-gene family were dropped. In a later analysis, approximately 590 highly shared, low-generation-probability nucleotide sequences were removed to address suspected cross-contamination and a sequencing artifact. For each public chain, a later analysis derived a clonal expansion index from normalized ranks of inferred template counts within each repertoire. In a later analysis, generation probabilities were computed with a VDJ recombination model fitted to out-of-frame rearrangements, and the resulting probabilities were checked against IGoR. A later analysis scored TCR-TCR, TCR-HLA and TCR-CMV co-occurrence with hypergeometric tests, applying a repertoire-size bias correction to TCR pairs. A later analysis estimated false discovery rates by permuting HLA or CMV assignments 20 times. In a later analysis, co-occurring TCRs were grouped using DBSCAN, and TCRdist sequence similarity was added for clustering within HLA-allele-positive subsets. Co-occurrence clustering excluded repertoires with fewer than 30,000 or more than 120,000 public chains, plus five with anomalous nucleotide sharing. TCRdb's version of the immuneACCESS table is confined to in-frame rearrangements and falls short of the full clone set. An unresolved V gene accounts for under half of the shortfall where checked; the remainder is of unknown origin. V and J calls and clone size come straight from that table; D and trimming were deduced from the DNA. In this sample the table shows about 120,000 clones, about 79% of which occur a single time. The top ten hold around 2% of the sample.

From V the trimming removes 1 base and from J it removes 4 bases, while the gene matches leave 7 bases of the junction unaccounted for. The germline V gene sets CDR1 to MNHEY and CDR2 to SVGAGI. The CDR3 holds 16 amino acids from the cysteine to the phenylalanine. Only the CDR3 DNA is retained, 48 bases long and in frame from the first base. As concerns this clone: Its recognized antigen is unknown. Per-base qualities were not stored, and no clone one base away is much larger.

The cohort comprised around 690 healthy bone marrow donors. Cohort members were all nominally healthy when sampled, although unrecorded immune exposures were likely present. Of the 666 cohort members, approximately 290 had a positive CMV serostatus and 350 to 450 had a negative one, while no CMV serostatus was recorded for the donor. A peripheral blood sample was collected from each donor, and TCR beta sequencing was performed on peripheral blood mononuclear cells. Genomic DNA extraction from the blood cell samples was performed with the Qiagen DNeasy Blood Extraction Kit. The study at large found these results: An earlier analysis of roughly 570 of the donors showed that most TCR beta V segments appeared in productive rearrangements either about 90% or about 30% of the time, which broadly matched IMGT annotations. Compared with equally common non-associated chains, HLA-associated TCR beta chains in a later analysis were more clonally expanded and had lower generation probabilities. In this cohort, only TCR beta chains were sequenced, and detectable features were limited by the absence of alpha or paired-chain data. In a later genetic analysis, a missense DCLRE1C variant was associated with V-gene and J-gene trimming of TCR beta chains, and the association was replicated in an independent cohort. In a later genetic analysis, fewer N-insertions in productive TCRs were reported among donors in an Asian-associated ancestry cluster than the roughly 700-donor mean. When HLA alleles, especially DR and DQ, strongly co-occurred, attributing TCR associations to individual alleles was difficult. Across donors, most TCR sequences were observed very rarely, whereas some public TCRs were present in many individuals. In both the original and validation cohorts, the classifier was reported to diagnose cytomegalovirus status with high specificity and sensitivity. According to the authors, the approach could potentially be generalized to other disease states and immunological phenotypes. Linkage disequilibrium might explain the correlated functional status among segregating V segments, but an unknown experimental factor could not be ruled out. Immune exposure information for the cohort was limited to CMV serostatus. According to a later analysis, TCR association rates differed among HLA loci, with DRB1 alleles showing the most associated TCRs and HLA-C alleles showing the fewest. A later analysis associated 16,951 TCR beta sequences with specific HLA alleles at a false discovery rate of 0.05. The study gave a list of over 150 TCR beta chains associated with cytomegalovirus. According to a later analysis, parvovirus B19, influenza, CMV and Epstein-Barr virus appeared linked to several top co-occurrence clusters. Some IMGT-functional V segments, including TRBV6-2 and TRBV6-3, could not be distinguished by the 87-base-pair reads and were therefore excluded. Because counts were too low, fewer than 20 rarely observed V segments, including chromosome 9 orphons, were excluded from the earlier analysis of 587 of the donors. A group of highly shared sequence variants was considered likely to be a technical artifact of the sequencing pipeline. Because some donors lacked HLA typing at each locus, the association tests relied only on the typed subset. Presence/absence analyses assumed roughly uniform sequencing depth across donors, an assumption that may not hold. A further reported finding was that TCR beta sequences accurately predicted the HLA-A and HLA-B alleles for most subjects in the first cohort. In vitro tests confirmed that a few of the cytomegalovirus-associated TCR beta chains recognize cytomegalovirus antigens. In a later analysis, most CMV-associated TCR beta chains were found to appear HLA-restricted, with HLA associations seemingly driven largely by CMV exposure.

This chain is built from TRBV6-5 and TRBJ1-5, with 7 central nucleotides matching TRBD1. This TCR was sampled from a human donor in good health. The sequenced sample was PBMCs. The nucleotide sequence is TGTGCCAGCAGTTACTACCCGAACAGGGGTAATCAGCCCCAGCATTTT. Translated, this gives CASSYYPNRGNQPQHF.